Listed below are T cell receptor beta chains from one sample, sequenced in a study of blood T cells in healthy people across ages. Each CDR3 protein is one row after TCRdb ran MiXCR on the 5' RACE reads. The top ten hold less than 2.5% of the sample, which has about 1.8 million distinct CDR3 sequences, about 50% seen once. The sample comprised blood. All receptors come from a woman aged 40 to 55 in good health. The CDR3 runs from the conserved cysteine through the conserved F or W. D genes are given only for firm matches. Size is omitted from some rows. Given values are once, few, many or a class for expanded clones.

>TRBV7-9|NA|TRBJ2-7|many
CASSSDGRTYEQYF
TGTGCCAGCAGCTCTGACGGTCGTACCTACGAGCAGTACTTC
>TRBV20-1|TRBD1|TRBJ2-5|few
CSASGTGETQYF
TGCAGTGCTAGCGGGACAGGGGAGACCCAGTACTTC
>TRBV20-1|NA|TRBJ2-7|few
CSARDRGTRRDYEQYF
TGCAGTGCTAGAGATCGGGGGACGAGGAGAGATTACGAGCAGTACTTC
>TRBV7-2|TRBD1|TRBJ2-7|NA
CASSGDSPTYEQYF
TGTGCCAGCAGCGGGGACAGCCCCACCTACGAGCAGTACTTC
>TRBV7-2|NA|TRBJ2-1|NA
CASSLALKDTYNEQFF
TGTGCCAGCAGCTTAGCGCTAAAAGACACCTACAATGAGCAGTTCTTC
>TRBV28|TRBD1|TRBJ2-7|many
CASSSSGTGSYEQYF
TGTGCCAGCAGCTCCTCCGGGACAGGGTCCTACGAGCAGTACTTC
>TRBV25-1|NA|TRBJ1-1|NA
CASSEGRPTEAFF
TGTGCCAGCAGTGAGGGAAGGCCGACTGAAGCTTTCTTT
>TRBV15|TRBD1|TRBJ1-4|NA
CATSREGGQGGEKLFF
TGTGCCACCAGCAGAGAGGGGGGACAGGGTGGTGAAAAACTGTTTTTT
>TRBV11-1|NA|TRBJ2-1|NA
CASSSKVGGSYNEQFF
TGTGCCAGCAGCTCAAAGGTAGGGGGGTCCTACAATGAGCAGTTCTTC
>TRBV5-1|NA|TRBJ2-1|NA
CASSSEAVIDEQFF
TGCGCCAGCAGCTCGGAGGCGGTGATCGATGAGCAGTTCTTC
>TRBV5-1|TRBD1|TRBJ2-7|many
CASSPGQGLVYEQYF
TGCGCCAGCAGCCCCGGACAGGGACTGGTCTACGAGCAGTACTTC
>TRBV20-1|TRBD2|TRBJ2-7|NA
CSARSSSGETYEQYF
TGCAGTGCTAGATCCTCTAGCGGGGAAACCTACGAGCAGTACTTC
>TRBV28|TRBD1|TRBJ2-6|once
CASRLTGANVPTF
TGTGCCAGCAGGCTAACAGGGGCCAACGTCCCGACTTTC
>TRBV7-2|NA|TRBJ1-6|NA
CASSSIAGGQKNSPLHF
TGTGCCAGCAGCTCAATTGCCGGCGGACAGAAAAATTCACCCCTCCACTTT
>TRBV10-3|NA|TRBJ2-1|NA
CAIGASGHEQFF
TGTGCCATCGGTGCCTCGGGACATGAGCAGTTCTTC
>TRBV6-5|NA|TRBJ1-2|NA
CASSYSSTTGGYTF
TGTGCCAGCAGTTACTCGAGCACCACAGGAGGCTACACCTTC
>TRBV5-1|NA|TRBJ2-3|few
CASSLGIYRQYF
TGCGCCAGCAGCTTGGGTATTTATCGGCAGTATTTT
>TRBV3-1|TRBD2|TRBJ2-3|NA
CASSQTSGAPTDTQYF
TGTGCCAGCAGCCAAACTAGCGGAGCCCCCACAGATACGCAGTATTTT
>TRBV7-9|NA|TRBJ2-3|NA
CALDPVRVIGTDTQYF
TGTGCGCTGGATCCAGTCAGGGTAATTGGCACAGATACGCAGTATTTT
>TRBV27|NA|TRBJ2-3|NA
CASSLRRTHDTQYF
TGTGCCAGCAGTTTACGACGGACACACGATACGCAGTATTTT
>TRBV7-2|NA|TRBJ1-2|NA
CASSLASGLNGYTF
TGTGCCAGCAGCTTAGCGTCAGGGTTGAATGGCTACACCTTC
>TRBV7-2|NA|TRBJ1-2|NA
CASSSWGNYGYTF
TGTGCCAGCAGCTCATGGGGTAACTATGGCTACACCTTC
>TRBV15|NA|TRBJ2-4|few
CATSRVEGIQYF
TGTGCCACCAGCAGAGTGGAGGGCATTCAGTACTTC
>TRBV6-2/TRBV6-3|NA|TRBJ2-2|NA
CASSYSLLQLFF
TGTGCCAGCAGTTACTCCCTTTTGCAGCTGTTTTTT
>TRBV6-6|TRBD1|TRBJ2-3|few
CASSRTGAFTDTQYF
TGTGCCAGCAGCCGGACAGGGGCGTTCACAGATACGCAGTATTTT
>TRBV12-3/TRBV12-4|NA|TRBJ2-1|NA
CASSLPQGRVSYNEQFF
TGTGCCAGCAGTTTGCCACAGGGACGAGTCTCCTACAATGAGCAGTTCTTC
>TRBV7-3|NA|TRBJ2-5|NA
CASSRGGQWETQYF
TGTGCCAGCAGCCGAGGGGGTCAGTGGGAGACCCAGTACTTC
>TRBV7-8|NA|TRBJ1-2|NA
CASSLGVTLLYGYTF
TGTGCCAGCAGCTTAGGCGTGACATTACTCTATGGCTACACCTTC
>TRBV5-1|TRBD1|TRBJ2-7|many
CASSFRDRGYEQYF
TGTGCCAGCAGCTTCCGGGACAGGGGCTACGAGCAGTACTTC
>TRBV7-2|NA|TRBJ2-7|NA
CASSPATAPYEQYF
TGTGCCAGCAGCCCAGCGACAGCCCCCTACGAGCAGTACTTC
>TRBV11-2|NA|TRBJ2-5|NA
CASSLEWGLETQYF
TGTGCCAGCAGCTTAGAATGGGGCTTGGAGACCCAGTACTTC
>TRBV28|NA|TRBJ1-4|NA
CASRPGTSEEKLFF
TGTGCCAGCAGACCAGGGACGTCAGAGGAAAAACTGTTTTTT
>TRBV12-3/TRBV12-4|NA|TRBJ2-7|NA
CASSLGLQGGEQYF
TGTGCCAGCAGTTTAGGTCTTCAGGGGGGCGAGCAGTACTTC
>TRBV7-2|NA|TRBJ2-3|few
CASSLGGAERTDTQYF
TGTGCCAGCAGCTTGGGGGGGGCAGAACGCACAGATACGCAGTATTTT
>TRBV3-1|TRBD2|TRBJ2-3|NA
CASNTAGSTDTQYF
TGTGCCAGCAACACAGCGGGGAGCACAGATACGCAGTATTTT
>TRBV6-6|TRBD1|TRBJ1-2|NA
CASSRSAGQEKGYTF
TGTGCCAGCAGTCGTTCCGCAGGACAGGAGAAAGGCTACACCTTC
>TRBV6-5|TRBD1|TRBJ2-1|NA
CASSYPQGQIVEQFF
TGTGCCAGCAGTTACCCCCAGGGACAGATAGTTGAGCAGTTCTTC
>TRBV20-1|NA|TRBJ2-7|few
CSANRSPYEQYF
TGCAGTGCTAACAGATCGCCCTACGAGCAGTACTTC
>TRBV6-5|NA|TRBJ1-4|NA
CASKREEKLFF
TGTGCCAGCAAGAGGGAAGAAAAACTGTTTTTT
>TRBV5-1|NA|TRBJ2-3|NA
CASRQESTDTQYF
TGCGCCAGCAGACAGGAGAGCACAGATACGCAGTATTTT
>TRBV20-1|NA|TRBJ1-1|NA
CSARAQFREEAFF
TGCAGTGCTAGAGCCCAGTTCAGGGAGGAAGCTTTCTTT
>TRBV21-1|NA|TRBJ2-5|NA
CASSLTGLAGKIRETQYF
TGTGCCAGCAGCCTAACGGGACTAGCGGGGAAAATTAGAGAGACCCAGTACTTC
>TRBV20-1|NA|TRBJ2-2|NA
CSASDQIINTGELFF
TGCAGTGCTAGTGACCAGATAATTAACACCGGGGAGCTGTTTTTT
>TRBV7-9|NA|TRBJ1-2|NA
CASSLQGSAYGYTF
TGTGCCAGCAGCTTACAAGGTTCGGCCTATGGCTACACCTTC
>TRBV7-2|NA|TRBJ2-6|NA
CASSLSAGQPSNVPTF
TGTGCCAGCAGCCTATCTGCGGGACAGCCTTCCAACGTCCCGACTTTC
>TRBV2|NA|TRBJ2-5|NA
CASSELGWREETQYF
TGTGCCAGCAGTGAATTAGGCTGGCGGGAAGAGACCCAGTACTTC
>TRBV12-3/TRBV12-4|TRBD1|TRBJ2-3|NA
CASFLQGVITSTDTQYF
TGTGCCAGTTTCCTCCAGGGGGTAATAACTAGCACAGATACGCAGTATTTT
>TRBV11-2|NA|TRBJ2-6|NA
CASSATAAGANVLTF
TGTGCCAGCAGCGCTACAGCTGCTGGGGCCAACGTCCTGACTTTC
>TRBV20-1|TRBD2|TRBJ2-3|few
CSAPLRLAVRADTQYF
TGCAGTGCTCCCCTTCGGCTAGCGGTCAGGGCAGATACGCAGTATTTT
>TRBV29-1|NA|TRBJ2-1|NA
CSVATRLSSSYNEQFF
TGCAGCGTTGCCACCCGACTCTCGAGCTCCTACAATGAGCAGTTCTTC
>TRBV6-2/TRBV6-3|NA|TRBJ2-1|few
CASSYQPGRDYNEQFF
TGTGCCAGCAGTTACCAGCCGGGCCGTGACTACAATGAGCAGTTCTTC
>TRBV20-1|NA|TRBJ1-2|NA
CSARVLGSSGGYTF
TGCAGCGCTAGAGTTCTAGGGAGCAGTGGTGGCTACACCTTC
>TRBV6-2/TRBV6-3|NA|TRBJ2-7|many
CASSFGEYLEQYF
TGTGCCAGCAGTTTTGGAGAGTACTTAGAGCAGTACTTC
>TRBV6-2/TRBV6-3|TRBD2|TRBJ2-1|NA
CASSSGGAGSYEQFF
TGTGCCAGCAGTTCCGGGGGGGCTGGTTCGTATGAGCAGTTCTTC
>TRBV5-1|TRBD1|TRBJ2-7|many
CASSLGQGAYEQYF
TGTGCCAGCAGCTTAGGACAGGGGGCCTACGAGCAGTACTTC